A single sample gave rise to the 12 T cell receptor beta chains below, sequenced in a study of T-cell memory formation after mild COVID-19. MiXCR was run by TCRdb on the 5' RACE reads, yielding one entry per CDR3 protein. This sample has fewer than 400,000 distinct CDR3 sequences, with about 17% found just once. The sample taken for sequencing was PBMCs or a T cell subset sorted from them (not recorded which). The source of these receptors is a man younger than 35 who had mild COVID-19 (a few samples of this study predate the infection). Cell type and time point are not known.

This clonotype was seen more than once but under ten times. The chain combines TRBV30 with TRBJ1-1; D remains ambiguous. The CDR3 spans 13 residues. Trimming cost V 0 bases and J 0 bases, with 5 bases left between them. Per germline, CDR1 GTSNPN and CDR2 SVGIG (reference sequence). The CDR3 is CAWSVGVNTEAFF. CDR3 coding DNA: TGTGCCTGGAGTGTTGGGGTGAACACTGAAGCTTTCTTT.

The rearrangement uses TRBV20-1 and TRBJ2-7, with a possible D match to TRBD1 (5 bases). The CDR3 has 13 residues. Germline values: CDR1 DFQATT, CDR2 SNEGSKA (reference sequence). Trimming stripped 1 base from V and 2 bases from J, with 9 bases between. Written as DNA, the CDR3 is TGCAGTGCTAGAGCCCAGGGCACCTACGAGCAGTACTTC. It is translated as CSARAQGTYEQYF.

The CDR3 DNA follows: TGTGCCAGCAGCGCTCCCGGAGCGGGGGGCCCCTACGAGCAGTACGTC. Translated: CASSAPGAGGPYEQYV. This sequence joins TRBV7-9 and TRBJ2-7; 9 bases agree with TRBD2. Looked up from germline, CDR1 is SEHNR and CDR2 is FQNEAQ (reference sequence). V lost 5 bases, J lost 2 bases, and 10 bases stayed unmatched. The CDR3 extends over 16 amino acids.

The V gene is TRBV7-8, the J gene TRBJ2-7; D unresolved. V was clipped by 3 bases and J by 1 base, with 7 bases between them. The CDR3 is made up of 13 amino acids. In germline, CDR1 is SGHVS, CDR2 FQNEAQ. The CDR3 DNA follows: TGTGCCAGCAGCTTGGACGTGTCCTACGAGCAGTACGTC. Translated: CASSLDVSYEQYV.

This clonotype was seen only a few times. The chain employs TRBV7-2 and TRBJ1-4; D not resolved. The CDR3 is 13 residues long. The ends were cut back, 3 bases at V and 5 bases at J, with 7 bases in the middle. Germline V gene data show CDR1 as SGHTA and CDR2 as FQGNSA. CDR3 loop: CASSFGPNEKLFF. CDR3 nucleotide sequence: TGTGCCAGCAGCTTTGGCCCGAATGAAAAACTGTTTTTT.

CDR3 sequence (DNA): TGTGCCACCAGTGATCGCAGAAGCACAGATACGCAGTATTTT. Translating gives CATSDRRSTDTQYF. This chain links TRBV24-1 with TRBJ2-3; no reliable D call. Germline V lookup: CDR1 KGHDR, CDR2 SFDVKD. Deletions cut 3 bases from V and 0 bases from J, with 6 bases between. The CDR3 spans 14 residues.

This clonotype was detected a few times. V and J are TRBV20-1 and TRBJ1-6; 7 bases fit TRBD1. The CDR3 covers 13 residues. Germline values: CDR1 DFQATT, CDR2 SNEGSKA (reference sequence). The chain's CDR3 is CSPEGQANSPLHF. Here the CDR3 DNA reads TGCAGCCCCGAAGGACAGGCAAATTCACCCCTCCACTTT.

This chain joins TRBV30 and TRBJ1-1; D not resolved. Trimming took 3 bases from V and 0 from J, leaving 5 bases between them. The CDR3 has 12 residues. Germline V gives CDR1 GTSNPN, CDR2 SVGIG (reference sequence). The CDR3: CAWSQVNTEAFF. CDR3 DNA sequence: TGTGCCTGGAGCCAGGTGAACACTGAAGCTTTCTTT.

This chain joins TRBV7-8 and TRBJ1-6; 7 bases are a match to TRBD1. V lost 2 bases to trimming and J lost 9 bases; unmatched junction nucleotides: 1. Germline V CDR1 and CDR2: SGHVS, FQNEAQ. The length of the CDR3 is 13 residues. This chain's CDR3 is CASSLTGVSPLHF. The CDR3 DNA reads as TGTGCCAGCAGCTTAACAGGGGTTTCACCCCTCCACTTT.

This clonotype was seen a handful of times. The rearrangement joins TRBV7-3 to TRBJ2-5, with a weak D call TRBD2 (7 bases). The CDR3 has 15 residues. The germline V and J ends were trimmed by 5 bases and 5 bases, with 18 bases remaining between them. CDR1 and CDR2 from the germline V gene are SGHTA and FQGTGA. The CDR3 nucleotides are TGTGCCAGCAGCCAGAGGGGGGGGGCACGGGAGACCCAGTACTTC. Translated, it gives CASSQRGGARETQYF.

The V call is TRBV6-2 or TRBV6-3, the J call TRBJ1-5; a possible D gene is TRBD1 (6 bases). V lost 2 bases to trimming and J lost 11 bases, with 10 bases between them. From germline, CDR1 is MNHEY and CDR2 SVGEGT. CDR3 length: 12 residues. The CDR3 sequence: CASSYLEGAQHF. The CDR3, as DNA: TGTGCCAGCAGTTACCTCGAGGGGGCCCAGCATTTT.

This clonotype came up a few times. In DNA, the CDR3 is TGCGCCAGCAGCCAAGGGCATCTACAGGGAGCGGGATACACCTTC. This gives the protein CASSQGHLQGAGYTF. The chain recombines TRBV4-3 with TRBJ1-2; D is possibly TRBD1 (6 bases). CDR3 size: 15 residues. In germline, CDR1 is LGHNA, CDR2 YSLEER. Trimming pared 1 base from V and 11 bases from J, leaving 20 bases between.